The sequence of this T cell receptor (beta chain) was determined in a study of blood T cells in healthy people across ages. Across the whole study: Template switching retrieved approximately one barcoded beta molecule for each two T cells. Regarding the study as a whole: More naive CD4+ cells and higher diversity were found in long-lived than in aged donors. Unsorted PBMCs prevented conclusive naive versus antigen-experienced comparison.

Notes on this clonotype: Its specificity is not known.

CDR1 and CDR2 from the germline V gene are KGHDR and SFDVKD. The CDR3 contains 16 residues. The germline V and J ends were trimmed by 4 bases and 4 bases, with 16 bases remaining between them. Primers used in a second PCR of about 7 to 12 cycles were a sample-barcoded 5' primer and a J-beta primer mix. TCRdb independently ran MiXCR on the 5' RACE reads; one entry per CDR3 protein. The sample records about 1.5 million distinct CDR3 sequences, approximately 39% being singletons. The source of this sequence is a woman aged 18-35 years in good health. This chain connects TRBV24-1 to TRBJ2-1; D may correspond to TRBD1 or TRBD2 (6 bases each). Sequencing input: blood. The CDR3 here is CATSDVLAQGYNEQFF. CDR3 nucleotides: TGTGCCACCAGTGACGTACTAGCTCAGGGGTACAATGAGCAGTTCTTC.